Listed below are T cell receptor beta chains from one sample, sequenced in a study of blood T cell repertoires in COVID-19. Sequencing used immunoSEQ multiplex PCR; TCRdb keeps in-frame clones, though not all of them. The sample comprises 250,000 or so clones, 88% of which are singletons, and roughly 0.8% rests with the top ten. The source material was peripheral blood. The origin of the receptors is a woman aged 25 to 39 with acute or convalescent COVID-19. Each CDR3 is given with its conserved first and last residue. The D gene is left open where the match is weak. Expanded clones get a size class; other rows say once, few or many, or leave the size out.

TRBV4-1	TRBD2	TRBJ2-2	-	CASSQRGLAGGTGELFF	TGCGCCAGCAGCCAACGGGGACTAGCGGGGGGCACCGGGGAGCTGTTTTTT
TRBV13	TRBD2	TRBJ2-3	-	CASSLFGTSGRMYTQYF	TGTGCCAGCAGCTTATTTGGGACTAGCGGGAGAATGTATACGCAGTATTTT
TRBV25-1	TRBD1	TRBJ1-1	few	CASATGRDHTEAFF	TGTGCCAGCGCGACAGGGAGAGATCACACTGAAGCTTTCTTT
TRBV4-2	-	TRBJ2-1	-	CASSPPPGGKNNEQFF	TGTGCCAGCAGCCCTCCCCCTGGCGGGAAAAACAATGAGCAGTTCTTC
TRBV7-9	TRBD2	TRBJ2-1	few	CASSGTGTSGNEQFF	TGTGCCAGCAGCGGAACAGGGACTAGCGGGAATGAGCAGTTCTTC
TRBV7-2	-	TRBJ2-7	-	CASSVLGTGVEQYF	TGTGCCAGCAGTGTATTGGGCACGGGGGTCGAGCAGTACTTC
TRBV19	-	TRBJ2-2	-	CASSISQGQGTGELFF	TGTGCCAGTAGTATATCCCAGGGTCAAGGCACCGGGGAGCTGTTTTTT
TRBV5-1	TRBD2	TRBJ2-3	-	CASLAEVADTQYF	TGCGCCAGCCTAGCGGAAGTCGCAGATACGCAGTATTTT
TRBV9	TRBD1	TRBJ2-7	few	CASSVAGTGAYEQYF	TGTGCCAGCAGCGTAGCCGGGACAGGGGCCTACGAGCAGTACTTC
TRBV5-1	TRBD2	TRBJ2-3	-	CASSYSGSGTDTQYF	TGCGCCAGCAGCTATAGCGGGAGCGGGACAGATACGCAGTATTTT
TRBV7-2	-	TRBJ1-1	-	CASSLADVLSRGAFF	TGTGCCAGCAGCTTAGCAGATGTGTTGTCCCGAGGAGCTTTCTTT
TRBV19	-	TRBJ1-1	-	CASSLQTGSTEAFF	TGTGCCAGTAGTCTCCAGACTGGGAGCACTGAAGCTTTCTTT
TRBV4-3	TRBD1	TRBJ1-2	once	CASSPGTGDGYTF	TGCGCCAGCAGCCCCGGGACAGGGGATGGCTACACCTTC
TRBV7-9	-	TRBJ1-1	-	CASSLRDIPVVAFF	TGTGCCAGCAGCCTACGGGACATCCCAGTGGTAGCTTTCTTT
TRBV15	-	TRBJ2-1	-	CATSKGGPAVNEQFF	TGTGCCACCAGCAAAGGAGGGCCGGCGGTGAATGAGCAGTTCTTC
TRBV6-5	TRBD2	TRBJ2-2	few	CASRGGPDTGELFF	TGTGCCAGCCGGGGAGGGCCGGACACCGGGGAGCTGTTTTTT
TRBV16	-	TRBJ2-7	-	CASSQTRQGPYEQYF	TGTGCCAGCAGCCAGACAAGGCAGGGTCCCTACGAGCAGTACTTC
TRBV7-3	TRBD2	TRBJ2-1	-	CASSLMAGGLYNEQFF	TGTGCCAGCAGCTTAATGGCGGGGGGCCTATACAATGAGCAGTTCTTC
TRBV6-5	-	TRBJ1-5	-	CAVRERGGNQPQHF	TGTGCCGTTCGGGAGAGGGGCGGGAATCAGCCCCAGCATTTT
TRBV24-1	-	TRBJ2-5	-	CATSVPGQETQYF	TGTGCCACCAGTGTCCCAGGGCAAGAGACCCAGTACTTC
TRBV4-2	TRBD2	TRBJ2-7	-	CASSQRTSGSSYEQYF	TGTGCCAGCAGCCAAAGGACTAGCGGGAGTTCCTACGAGCAGTACTTC
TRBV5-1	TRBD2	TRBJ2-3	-	CASSSGITDTQYF	TGCGCCAGCTCCAGCGGGATTACAGATACGCAGTATTTT
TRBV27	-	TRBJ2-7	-	CASSLLGSADEQYF	TGTGCCAGCAGTTTACTCGGTAGCGCGGACGAGCAGTACTTC
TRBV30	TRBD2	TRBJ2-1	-	CAWTGNSGRAGGEQFF	TGTGCCTGGACGGGAAATAGCGGGAGGGCTGGGGGTGAGCAGTTCTTC
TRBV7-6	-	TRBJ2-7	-	CASSLASGGEQYF	TGTGCCAGCAGCTTAGCGTCCGGGGGCGAGCAGTACTTC
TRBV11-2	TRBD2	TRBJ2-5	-	CASSPGLAETQYF	TGTGCCAGCAGCCCGGGACTAGCGGAGACCCAGTACTTC
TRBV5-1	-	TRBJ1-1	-	CASSWGQGPPLNTEAFF	TGCGCCAGCAGCTGGGGGCAGGGACCCCCTCTGAACACTGAAGCTTTCTTT
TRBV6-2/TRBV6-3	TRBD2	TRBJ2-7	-	CASSYSSWTSGNYEQYF	TGTGCCAGCAGTTACTCGAGTTGGACTAGCGGGAACTACGAGCAGTACTTC
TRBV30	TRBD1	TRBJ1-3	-	CAWTRTGTSGNTIYF	TGTGCCTGGACCAGGACAGGGACCTCTGGAAACACCATATATTTT
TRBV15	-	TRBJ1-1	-	CATSPRGGMNTEAFF	TGTGCCACCAGCCCTAGGGGGGGGATGAACACTGAAGCTTTCTTT
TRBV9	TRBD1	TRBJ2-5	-	CASSVGQGIIETQYF	TGTGCCAGCAGCGTGGGACAGGGCATTATAGAGACCCAGTACTTC
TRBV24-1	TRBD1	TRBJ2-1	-	CATSDTGGSSSYNEQFF	TGTGCCACCAGTGACACAGGGGGCTCTAGCTCCTACAATGAGCAGTTCTTC
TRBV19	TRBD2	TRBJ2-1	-	CASSIYGRADEQFF	TGTGCCAGTAGTATCTACGGGAGGGCTGATGAGCAGTTCTTC
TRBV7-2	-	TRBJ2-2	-	CASSWDLLSGNTGELFF	TGTGCCAGCAGCTGGGATCTCCTTAGCGGGAACACCGGGGAGCTGTTTTTT
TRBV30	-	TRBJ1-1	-	CAGQGFGTEAFF	TGTGCCGGGCAGGGGTTCGGCACTGAAGCTTTCTTT
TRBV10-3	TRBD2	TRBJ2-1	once	CAISESGPGLGSLNEQFF	TGTGCCATCAGTGAGTCTGGCCCGGGACTAGGGAGTTTAAATGAGCAGTTCTTC
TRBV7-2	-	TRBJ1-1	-	CASSLAGGNTEAFF	TGTGCCAGCAGCTTAGCAGGGGGGAACACTGAAGCTTTCTTT
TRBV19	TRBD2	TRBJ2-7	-	CASRHGLGYEQYF	TGTGCCAGTAGGCATGGACTAGGGTACGAGCAGTACTTC
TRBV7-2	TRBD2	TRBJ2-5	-	CASSLEASGRVRETQYF	TGTGCCAGCAGCTTAGAAGCTAGCGGGAGGGTAAGAGAGACCCAGTACTTC
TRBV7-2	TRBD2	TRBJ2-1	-	CASSWTSGRGNEQFF	TGTGCCAGCAGCTGGACTAGCGGGAGGGGCAATGAGCAGTTCTTC
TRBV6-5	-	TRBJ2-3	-	CASSYASRSTDTQYF	TGTGCCAGCAGTTACGCTAGCCGAAGCACAGATACGCAGTATTTT
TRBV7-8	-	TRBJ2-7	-	CASSLSLSGYEQYF	TGTGCCAGCAGCTTATCTCTTTCGGGGTACGAGCAGTACTTC
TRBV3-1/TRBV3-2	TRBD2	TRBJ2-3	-	CASSQGQLAGVSQYF	TGTGCCAGCAGCCAAGGACAGCTAGCGGGAGTTTCGCAGTATTTT
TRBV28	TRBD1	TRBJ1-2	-	CASSLPGQGAGYTF	TGTGCCAGCAGTTTACCTGGACAGGGGGCAGGCTACACCTTC
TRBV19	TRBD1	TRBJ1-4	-	CASSTPAGGHEKLFF	TGTGCCAGTAGTACACCCGCAGGGGGCCATGAAAAACTGTTTTTT
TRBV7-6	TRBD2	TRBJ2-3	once	CASSLVAGDADTQYF	TGTGCCAGCAGCTTAGTAGCGGGAGATGCAGATACGCAGTATTTT
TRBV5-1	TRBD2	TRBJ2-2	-	CASSLAVAGGTGELFF	TGCGCCAGCAGCTTGGCAGTAGCGGGAGGGACCGGGGAGCTGTTTTTT
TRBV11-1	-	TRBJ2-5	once	CASSLFPRRLQETQYF	TGTGCCAGCAGCTTATTCCCGAGACGACTACAAGAGACCCAGTACTTC
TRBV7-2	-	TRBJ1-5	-	CASSYTGTSGSQPQHF	TGTGCCAGCAGCTATACCGGGACATCCGGTAGTCAGCCCCAGCATTTT
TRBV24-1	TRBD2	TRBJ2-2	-	CATSDTPGGRSYTGELFF	TGTGCCACCAGTGATACGCCGGGCGGGAGGTCGTACACCGGGGAGCTGTTTTTT
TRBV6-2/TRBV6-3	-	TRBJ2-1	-	CASSSLDPDNEQFF	TGTGCCAGCAGTTCTCTAGACCCTGACAATGAGCAGTTCTTC
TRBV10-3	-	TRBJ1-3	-	CAIRGDRSGGNTIYF	TGTGCCATCAGGGGGGACCGAAGTGGAGGGAACACCATATATTTT
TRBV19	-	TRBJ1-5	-	CASSIGLAGAGQPQHF	TGTGCCAGTAGTATAGGCCTGGCAGGGGCAGGTCAGCCCCAGCATTTT
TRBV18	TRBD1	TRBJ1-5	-	CASSPRTGFNQPQHF	TGTGCCAGCTCACCACGGACAGGGTTCAATCAGCCCCAGCATTTT
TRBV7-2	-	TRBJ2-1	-	CASSLEVSPGGEQFF	TGTGCCAGCAGCTTAGAGGTCTCGCCGGGTGGTGAGCAGTTCTTC